Listed below are T cell receptor beta chains from one sample, sequenced in a study of shared clonotypes between healthy human individuals. The method was immunoSEQ multiplex PCR; TCRdb's version includes in-frame clones alone and lacks a portion of them. Among roughly 490,000 clones listed, roughly 78% were seen once. The specimen was PBMCs. The source is a woman aged 40 to 50 in good health. Some clones in this sample may be carry-over from other donors' samples. Each CDR3 is given with its conserved first and last residue. A D gene is named only where the DNA matches it firmly. Size is omitted from some rows. Given values are once, few, many or a class for expanded clones.

D gene | J gene | clone size | V gene | CDR3 protein | CDR3 DNA
. | TRBJ1-2 | . | TRBV6-4 | CASSHPETGNYGYTF | TGTGCCAGCAGTCACCCCGAGACAGGCAACTATGGCTACACCTTC
. | TRBJ2-6 | . | TRBV5-1 | CASSLDGAGANVLTF | TGCGCCAGCAGCTTGGATGGTGCTGGGGCCAACGTCCTGACTTTC
. | TRBJ2-5 | . | TRBV7-8 | CASSLTPTVQETQYF | TGTGCCAGCAGCTTAACCCCCACGGTCCAAGAGACCCAGTACTTC
TRBD1 | TRBJ1-2 | . | TRBV7-8 | CASSLRTQGADGYTF | TGTGCCAGCAGCCTGAGAACACAGGGGGCTGATGGCTACACCTTC
TRBD2 | TRBJ2-3 | . | TRBV6-5 | CASSWGGGADTQYF | TGTGCCAGCAGTTGGGGGGGAGGGGCAGATACGCAGTATTTT
TRBD2 | TRBJ2-7 | . | TRBV10-2 | CASRRLAGVSYEQYF | TGCGCCAGCAGAAGATTAGCGGGGGTCTCCTACGAGCAGTACTTC
. | TRBJ2-5 | . | TRBV10-3 | CAISESTGGKTQYF | TGTGCCATCAGTGAGTCGACAGGTGGAAAGACCCAGTACTTC
TRBD1 | TRBJ2-7 | . | TRBV7-9 | CASSYYPGQGTHEQYF | TGTGCCAGCAGCTATTACCCGGGACAGGGTACGCACGAGCAGTACTTC
. | TRBJ2-7 | . | TRBV27 | CASSLYGTVGEQYF | TGTGCCAGCAGTTTATACGGGACTGTCGGCGAGCAGTACTTC
TRBD1 | TRBJ1-3 | . | TRBV27 | CASGGTGRTGNTIYF | TGTGCCAGCGGCGGGACAGGGCGTACTGGAAACACCATATATTTT
. | TRBJ2-3 | . | TRBV7-6 | CASSGALGDTQYF | TGTGCCAGCAGCGGGGCCCTGGGAGATACGCAGTATTTT
TRBD1 | TRBJ2-5 | . | TRBV5-1 | CASSSPDRGRETQYF | TGCGCCAGCAGCTCCCCGGACAGGGGACGGGAGACCCAGTACTTC
TRBD1 | TRBJ2-1 | . | TRBV28 | CASSPGQGTTYNEQFF | TGTGCCAGCAGCCCCGGACAGGGGACAACCTACAATGAGCAGTTCTTC
. | TRBJ2-4 | . | TRBV7-2 | CASSLVGFDNIQYF | TGTGCCAGCAGCTTAGTAGGGTTTGATAACATTCAGTACTTC
TRBD2 | TRBJ2-1 | . | TRBV27 | CATRGTSGNRQFF | TGTGCCACGAGGGGGACTAGCGGGAACAGGCAGTTCTTC
. | TRBJ2-5 | . | TRBV15 | CATSRDRRSAGETQYF | TGTGCCACCAGCAGAGATAGGAGGAGCGCAGGAGAGACCCAGTACTTC
. | TRBJ1-4 | few | TRBV6-5 | CASSTRRDNEKLFF | TGTGCCAGCAGTACGCGTCGGGATAATGAAAAACTGTTTTTT
. | TRBJ1-1 | . | TRBV6-1 | CASRVTLPGAFF | TGTGCCAGCAGGGTGACCCTACCTGGGGCTTTCTTT
. | TRBJ2-3 | . | TRBV5-1 | CASSLGTEGDTQYF | TGCGCCAGCAGCTTGGGGACAGAAGGGGATACGCAGTATTTT
. | TRBJ2-1 | . | TRBV29-1 | CSVDESGNEQFF | TGCAGCGTTGATGAGTCCGGGAATGAGCAGTTCTTC
TRBD1 | TRBJ1-1 | . | TRBV7-2 | CASSLDRGSPEAFF | TGTGCCAGCAGCTTGGACAGGGGATCTCCTGAAGCTTTCTTT
. | TRBJ2-1 | once | TRBV11-2 | CASSSPRGTSFLEQFF | TGTGCCAGCAGCTCCCCGAGGGGGACAAGTTTTTTGGAGCAGTTCTTC
. | TRBJ1-4 | . | TRBV6-6 | CASSYSFRVGEKLFF | TGTGCCAGCAGTTACTCGTTCCGGGTAGGCGAAAAACTGTTTTTT
TRBD2 | TRBJ2-5 | . | TRBV30 | CAWMGGSSGSEETQYF | TGTGCCTGGATGGGGGGGAGTAGCGGGAGTGAGGAGACCCAGTACTTC
. | TRBJ1-2 | once | TRBV27 | CASTSNAQGSYGYTF | TGTGCCAGCACCTCAAACGCACAGGGTAGCTATGGCTACACCTTC
. | TRBJ2-5 | . | TRBV5-1 | CASSLMGWAQETQYF | TGCGCCAGCAGCTTGATGGGCTGGGCGCAAGAGACCCAGTACTTC
. | TRBJ1-3 | . | TRBV7-9 | CASSKEGREGRSGNTIYF | TGTGCCAGCAGCAAAGAAGGCAGGGAGGGACGCTCTGGAAACACCATATATTTT
. | TRBJ2-1 | once | TRBV4-2 | CASSKDLPSYNEQFF | TGTGCCAGCAGCAAGGACCTCCCGTCCTACAATGAGCAGTTCTTC
. | TRBJ1-2 | . | TRBV28 | CASSGGGVLFSGGYTF | TGTGCCAGCAGTGGTGGGGGGGTGCTCTTCTCCGGTGGCTACACCTTC
. | TRBJ2-5 | . | TRBV5-5 | CASSLAPQLEYQETQYF | TGTGCCAGCAGCTTGGCCCCGCAACTAGAGTACCAAGAGACCCAGTACTTC
TRBD2 | TRBJ2-1 | many | TRBV4-3 | CASSQVGTSTWNEQFF | TGCGCCAGCAGCCAAGTAGGGACTAGCACTTGGAATGAGCAGTTCTTC
TRBD1 | TRBJ1-2 | . | TRBV4-2 | CASSQGTGVEIDGYTF | TGTGCCAGCAGCCAAGGGACAGGGGTAGAGATTGATGGCTACACCTTC
. | TRBJ2-7 | . | TRBV11-2 | CASSLVGSEQYF | TGTGCCAGCAGCTTGGTGGGGTCCGAGCAGTACTTC
TRBD2 | TRBJ2-3 | once | TRBV11-2 | CASSPRGGGPADTQYF | TGTGCCAGCAGCCCGCGGGGGGGAGGGCCTGCAGATACGCAGTATTTT
. | TRBJ1-4 | once | TRBV6-1 | CASSPDPPGEKLFF | TGTGCCAGCAGTCCGGACCCCCCGGGGGAAAAACTGTTTTTT
. | TRBJ1-2 | . | TRBV4-1 | CASSQGADGYTF | TGCGCCAGCAGCCAAGGTGCAGATGGCTACACCTTC
TRBD1 | TRBJ1-4 | . | TRBV25-1 | CASSGGQWGEKLFF | TGTGCCAGCAGTGGGGGACAGTGGGGTGAAAAACTGTTTTTT
. | TRBJ1-2 | . | TRBV29-1 | CSAGNYGYTF | TGCAGCGCAGGCAACTATGGCTACACCTTC
TRBD2 | TRBJ2-3 | . | TRBV4-2 | CASSQRSLGGGSTDTQYF | TGTGCCAGCAGCCAAAGGTCCCTTGGGGGGGGAAGCACAGATACGCAGTATTTT
TRBD1 | TRBJ2-7 | . | TRBV18 | CASSHPRDSEQYF | TGTGCCAGCTCACATCCCCGGGACAGCGAGCAGTACTTC
TRBD1 | TRBJ1-4 | . | TRBV2 | CASRDWTGGNEKLFF | TGTGCCAGCAGGGACTGGACAGGGGGCAATGAAAAACTGTTTTTT
. | TRBJ2-3 | . | TRBV4-1 | CASSQDHGTDTQYF | TGCGCCAGCAGCCAAGACCACGGCACAGATACGCAGTATTTT
. | TRBJ1-2 | . | TRBV28 | CASWAGDGYTF | TGTGCCAGCTGGGCAGGGGACGGCTACACCTTC
. | TRBJ2-5 | . | TRBV28 | CASSPVWGQETQYF | TGTGCCAGCAGCCCCGTTTGGGGCCAAGAGACCCAGTACTTC
TRBD1 | TRBJ1-1 | once | TRBV18 | CASSPWTGRNTEAFF | TGTGCCAGCTCACCCTGGACAGGGAGGAACACTGAAGCTTTCTTT
. | TRBJ2-3 | . | TRBV27 | CASSTSSTDTQYF | TGTGCCAGCAGTACCTCGAGCACAGATACGCAGTATTTT
. | TRBJ2-3 | . | TRBV4-1 | CASSQKRGADTQYF | TGCGCCAGCAGCCAAAAACGGGGAGCGGATACGCAGTATTTT
. | TRBJ1-1 | once | TRBV28 | CASSPPLNTEAFF | TGTGCCAGCAGTCCCCCCTTGAACACTGAAGCTTTCTTT
TRBD1 | TRBJ1-1 | . | TRBV7-2 | CASSLGAGGKNTEAFF | TGTGCCAGCAGCTTAGGGGCAGGGGGCAAGAACACTGAAGCTTTCTTT
. | TRBJ2-3 | . | TRBV11-2 | CASSSDTYTDTQYF | TGTGCCAGCAGCTCGGACACTTACACAGATACGCAGTATTTT
TRBD2 | TRBJ2-3 | . | TRBV7-6 | CASSSSGRGQYF | TGTGCCAGCAGCAGTAGCGGGAGAGGGCAGTATTTT